This record looks at one T cell receptor beta chain sequence and its context. This sample stems from a study of CDR3 diversity in severe acne. The CDR3 is made up of 16 amino acids. Trimming removed 6 bases at V and 3 bases at J, with 15 bases between. Looked up from germline, CDR1 is SGHVT and CDR2 is SQSDAQ. TCRdb passed the PCR reads through MiXCR, listing each CDR3 protein once. The table has approximately 90,000 distinct CDR3 sequences, about 53% seen once. The sequenced material came from blood. The clonotype originates from a male donor with severe acne vulgaris. This chain links TRBV7-4 with TRBJ2-6; no reliable D call. CDR3 sequence: CASSYSRAVGANVLTF. The CDR3 DNA sequence: TGTGCCAGCAGTTACTCGAGAGCCGTTGGGGCCAACGTCCTGACTTTC.